In this sample, the clone carrying this T cell receptor (beta chain) turned up many times. Its specificity is not known. The CDR3 covers 15 residues. V shed 1 base, J shed 9 bases, and the junction held 5 bases outside the gene matches. CDR1 MNHNS and CDR2 SASEGT come from the germline V gene. This sample was included in a study of Graves' ophthalmopathy and Graves' hyperthyroidism. Hyperthyroidism was new, under 2 months, in patients aged 18 to 65. Physicians reached a diagnosis by relying on clinical symptoms, serum thyroxine, TRAb, thyroid ultrasound and orbital computed tomography. Regarding the study as a whole: Clonotypes were expanded in thyroid at above 0.001 frequency, and most also appeared in blood.

Amplification targeted the TCR beta CDR3 regions, with RNA transcripts as the source material. First-round RT-PCR employed HTBI primers, with a second-round multiplex PCR after it. TCRdb itself ran the multiplex PCR reads through MiXCR, one entry per CDR3 protein. The data show 500,000 to 600,000 distinct CDR3 sequences, 35% to 40% seen once. Sequenced input: peripheral blood or thyroid tissue (not recorded which). J is TRBJ1-6 and V is TRBV6-1, with 8 bases lining up with TRBD1. This receptor was obtained from an adult man with Graves' hyperthyroidism. The CDR3 region is CASSEDGQGGSPLHF. The CDR3 bases are TGTGCCAGCAGTGAAGATGGACAGGGCGGTTCACCCCTCCACTTT.